Given below is one T cell receptor beta chain in context. This entry belongs to a study of blood T cell repertoires in COVID-19. Across the study: PBMCs, B-cell-depleted T cells, or T cells provided the cDNA or gDNA that made up the material.

The CDR3 contains 17 residues. V was cut by 2 bases and J by 4 bases, with 20 bases left in between. Germline V CDR1 and CDR2: MNHNS, SASEGT. How the authors handled the data: By means of reference gene primer amplification, nucleated cell counts were estimated. Sequencing was performed with immunoSEQ multiplex PCR; in TCRdb, only in-frame clones are kept and a portion is missing. Clone size and the V and J calls come from that table; the DNA yielded D and trimming. The repertoire holds roughly 150,000 clones, roughly 80% seen once, with around 4% in the top ten. This sequence was found in a woman of 80 years or more with acute or convalescent COVID-19. Source material: peripheral blood. The chain links TRBV6-1 to TRBJ1-2, with a tentative D call TRBD1 (5 bases). For the CDR3, the DNA is TGTGCCAGCAGTGAAAATGGCGCAGGGCAAAATATCTATGGCTACACCTTC. Amino acid sequence: CASSENGAGQNIYGYTF.